The 7 T cell receptor beta chains below were found in one sample sequenced in a study of T cell repertoires in ileal Crohn's disease. The repertoire was sequenced with immunoSEQ multiplex PCR; TCRdb's copy has only in-frame clones and lacks some. The data contain 5,000 to 6,500 clones, about 85% of them singletons. Material: ileal tissue. The receptors were sampled from an adult with Crohn's disease.

The CDR3: CATSRDRGRTDTQYF. CDR3 DNA sequence: TGTGCCACCAGCAGGGACAGGGGGAGGACAGATACGCAGTATTTT. V is TRBV15 and J is TRBJ2-3; 10 bases map to TRBD1. The V gene end was trimmed by 3 bases and the J gene end by 3 bases; junction bases not matched to a gene: 3. The V gene's germline CDR1 is LNHNV and CDR2 YYDKDF (reference sequence). The CDR3 consists of 15 residues.

V usage is TRBV18 and J usage is TRBJ2-2; D is perhaps TRBD1 (5 bases). V was trimmed by 3 bases and J by 7 bases, leaving 9 bases between them. This CDR3 is built from 13 residues. In germline, CDR1 is KGHSH, CDR2 LQKENI. The CDR3 region is CASSPGPIGELFF. CDR3 DNA sequence: TGTGCCAGCTCACCGGGGCCGATCGGGGAGCTGTTTTTT.

V gene TRBV5-1 combines with J gene TRBJ1-5; TRBD1 aligns across 9 bases. V was clipped by 4 bases and J by 5 bases; unmatched bases: 1. Germline CDR1 and CDR2: SGHRS and YFSETQ. The CDR3 consists of 13 residues. DNA of the CDR3: TGCGCCAGCAGCCGGGACAGGGATCAGCCCCAGCATTTT. This translates into CASSRDRDQPQHF.

The chain has TRBV5-4 and TRBJ2-3; 12 bases map to TRBD2. Germline CDR1 SGHNT, CDR2 YYREEE (reference sequence). V lost 3 bases and J lost 4; bases outside the gene matches: 12. The CDR3 is 18 amino acids. The CDR3 nucleotides read TGTGCCAGCAGCTCCGGACTAGCGGGGAGTAGAATCCCAGATACGCAGTATTTT. This translates into CASSSGLAGSRIPDTQYF.

The chain couples TRBV29-1 to TRBJ2-1; TRBD1 matches at 9 bases. This CDR3 comprises 13 residues. J was trimmed by 8 bases and V by 7 bases; bases with no gene match: 9. Per germline, CDR1 SQVTM and CDR2 ANQGSEA. This CDR3 is CSAEPTGGDEQFF. The CDR3 DNA reads as TGCAGCGCCGAACCTACAGGGGGCGATGAGCAGTTCTTC.

This sequence joins TRBV28 and TRBJ2-7, with D possibly being TRBD2 (6 bases). The germline gives CDR1 MDHEN, CDR2 SYDVKM. CDR3 length equals 14 residues. V lost 6 bases to trimming and J lost 1 base, with 13 bases between them. The CDR3, as DNA: TGTGCCAGCAGCACCCCGGGGGTTTCCTACGAGCAGTACTTC. Protein: CASSTPGVSYEQYF.

The chain employs TRBV28 and TRBJ2-5; D remains unclear. The CDR3 totals 11 residues. Trimming pared 4 bases from V and 5 bases from J, leaving 5 bases between. Germline CDR1 reads MDHEN; CDR2 reads SYDVKM. CDR3 protein: CASSSQETQYF. The CDR3 region has the DNA TGTGCCAGCAGTTCCCAGGAGACCCAGTACTTC.